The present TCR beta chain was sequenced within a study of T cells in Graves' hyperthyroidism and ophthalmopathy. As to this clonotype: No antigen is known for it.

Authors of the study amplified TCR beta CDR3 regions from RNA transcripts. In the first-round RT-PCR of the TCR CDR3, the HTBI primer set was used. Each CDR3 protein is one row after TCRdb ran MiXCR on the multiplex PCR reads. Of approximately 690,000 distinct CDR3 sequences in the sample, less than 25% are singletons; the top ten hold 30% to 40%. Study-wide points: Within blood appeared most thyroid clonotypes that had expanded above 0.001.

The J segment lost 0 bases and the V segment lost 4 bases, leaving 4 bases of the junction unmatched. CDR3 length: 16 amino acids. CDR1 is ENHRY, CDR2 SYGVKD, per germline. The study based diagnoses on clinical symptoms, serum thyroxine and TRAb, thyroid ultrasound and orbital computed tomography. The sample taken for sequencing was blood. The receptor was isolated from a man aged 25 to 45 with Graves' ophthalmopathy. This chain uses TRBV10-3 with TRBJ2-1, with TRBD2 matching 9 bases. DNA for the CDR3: TGTGCCATCAGTGGTAGCGGGAGCCTCTCCTACAATGAGCAGTTCTTC. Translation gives CAISGSGSLSYNEQFF.